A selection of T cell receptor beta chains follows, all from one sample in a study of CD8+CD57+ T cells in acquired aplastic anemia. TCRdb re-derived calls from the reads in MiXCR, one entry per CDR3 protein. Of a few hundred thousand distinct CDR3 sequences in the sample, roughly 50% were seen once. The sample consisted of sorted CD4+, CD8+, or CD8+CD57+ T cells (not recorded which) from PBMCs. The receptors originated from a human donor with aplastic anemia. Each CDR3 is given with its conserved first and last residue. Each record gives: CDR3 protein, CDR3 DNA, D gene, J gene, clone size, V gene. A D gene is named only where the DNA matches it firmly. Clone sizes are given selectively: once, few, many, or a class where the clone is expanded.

CSAVYGYGYTF,TGCAGTGCTGTATATGGATATGGCTACACCTTC,.,TRBJ1-2,many,TRBV20-1
CASSGRQGRYEQYF,TGTGCCAGCAGCGGGCGACAGGGACGCTACGAGCAGTACTTC,TRBD1,TRBJ2-7,many,TRBV9
CASSPGRRLAGVDSTDTQYF,TGTGCCAGCAGCCCCGGCAGGAGGCTAGCGGGGGTGGATTCCACAGATACGCAGTATTTT,TRBD2,TRBJ2-3,many,TRBV7-8
CASSDITAWWETQYF,TGTGCCAGCAGTGACATAACAGCGTGGTGGGAGACCCAGTACTTC,.,TRBJ2-5,.,TRBV6-4
CASCLLDRDQPQHF,TGTGCCAGTTGTCTTCTGGACAGAGACCAGCCCCAGCATTTT,.,TRBJ1-5,.,TRBV2
CASSLSFQPYEQYF,TGTGCCAGCAGCTTAAGCTTCCAGCCCTACGAGCAGTACTTC,.,TRBJ2-7,.,TRBV7-2
CASSAVAPAEQYF,TGTGCCAGCAGCGCCGTAGCCCCCGCCGAGCAGTACTTC,.,TRBJ2-7,few,TRBV7-2
CASIEPTGGTRSGELFF,TGTGCCAGCATCGAACCCACAGGGGGAACCAGGTCCGGGGAGCTGTTTTTT,TRBD1,TRBJ2-2,few,TRBV6-1
CASSQDTEQPLHF,TGTGCCAGCAGCCAAGATACGGAGCAACCCCTCCACTTT,.,TRBJ1-6,.,TRBV9
CASSASPGGAWQETQYF,TGTGCCAGCAGCGCCTCTCCAGGGGGCGCGTGGCAAGAGACCCAGTACTTC,TRBD1,TRBJ2-5,.,TRBV9
CSVDVGVLDTQYF,TGCAGCGTTGACGTGGGGGTCCTAGATACGCAGTATTTT,.,TRBJ2-3,.,TRBV29-1
CASSPLSATNEKLFF,TGTGCCAGCAGCCCCCTGAGTGCAACTAATGAAAAACTGTTTTTT,.,TRBJ1-4,many,TRBV6-5
CASSTQGADHNEQFF,TGTGCCAGTTCAACACAGGGGGCGGATCACAATGAGCAGTTCTTC,TRBD1,TRBJ2-1,.,TRBV19
CSARSPQGGETQYF,TGCAGTGCTAGATCCCCACAGGGAGGGGAGACCCAGTACTTC,.,TRBJ2-5,many,TRBV20-1
CSVIPGLAGAQREQYF,TGCAGCGTGATCCCAGGACTAGCGGGGGCTCAGCGCGAGCAGTACTTC,TRBD2,TRBJ2-7,.,TRBV29-1
CASSRETSSQPQHF,TGTGCCAGCAGCCGGGAGACTAGCAGTCAGCCCCAGCATTTT,.,TRBJ1-5,.,TRBV14
CASSEEGGTNEQFF,TGTGCCAGCAGTGAGGAGGGAGGGACGAATGAGCAGTTCTTC,TRBD2,TRBJ2-1,.,TRBV2
CAIRSDLSGNTIYF,TGTGCCATCAGATCGGACCTCTCTGGAAACACCATATATTTT,.,TRBJ1-3,.,TRBV10-3
CASSQGGTDTEAFF,TGTGCCAGCAGCCAAGGGGGGACAGACACTGAAGCTTTCTTT,TRBD1,TRBJ1-1,few,TRBV3-1
CASSQVVGQGGSANYGYTF,TGTGCCAGCAGCCAAGTGGTAGGACAGGGAGGTTCAGCTAACTATGGCTACACCTTC,TRBD1,TRBJ1-2,.,TRBV4-2
CATSTRGGLYTF,TGTGCCACCAGCACTAGGGGGGGGCTTTACACCTTC,.,TRBJ1-2,.,TRBV15
CASSVGSRALGGQPQHF,TGTGCCAGCAGTGTAGGGTCGAGGGCTTTAGGCGGTCAGCCCCAGCATTTT,.,TRBJ1-5,many,TRBV2
CASSLTSRRSGANVLTF,TGTGCCAGCAGCCTGACAAGTAGGAGGTCTGGGGCCAACGTCCTGACTTTC,.,TRBJ2-6,.,TRBV7-6
CASSSQGQGPNQPQHF,TGTGCCAGCAGCTCCCAGGGCCAAGGCCCGAATCAGCCCCAGCATTTT,.,TRBJ1-5,many,TRBV7-8